One and the same sample provided the 15 T cell receptor beta chains below, sequenced in a study of metastatic and nonmetastatic thyroid tumors (dated by TCRdb to about 2020). Before undergoing thyroid surgery, none of the patients had been given any kind of treatment. Libraries were prepared through PCR. Instrument on record: Illumina HiSeq 4000. Starting from the raw public reads, TCRdb applied fastp trimming at Q25, assembled clones with MiXCR and retained in-frame beta chains. The sample has 25,000 to 35,000 clones on record, 10% to 11% of them singletons. Around 16% of the sample goes to the ten largest clones. What was sequenced was blood. The receptors originated from a female donor with papillary thyroid cancer or a benign thyroid nodule (not recorded which). Some clones in this sample may be carry-over from other donors' samples.

The chain has TRBV27 and TRBJ1-6; D possibly corresponds to TRBD1 (6 bases). V lost 5 bases and J 6 bases, leaving 11 bases between the germline ends. The length of the CDR3 is 14 residues. Germline-derived CDR1 and CDR2 are MNHEY and SMNVEV (reference sequence). The CDR3 DNA follows: TGTGCCAGCAGTCTAGGACAGTTTAATTCACCCCTCCACTTT. It codes for CASSLGQFNSPLHF.

This clone was picked up many times. The chain combines TRBV15 with TRBJ2-7; 7 bases are shared with TRBD1. Germline V gives CDR1 LNHNV, CDR2 YYDKDF (reference sequence). The CDR3 consists of 14 residues. Trimming removed 5 bases from V and 2 bases from J; junction bases left unmatched: 6. The CDR3 loop reads CATSERDRAYEQYF. In DNA form, the CDR3 reads TGTGCCACCAGCGAGAGGGACAGAGCCTACGAGCAGTACTTC.

This clone was detected ten times or more. This chain links TRBV19 with TRBJ2-2; D uncertain. This CDR3 region has 15 residues. CDR1 and CDR2 (germline): LNHDA, SQIVND (reference sequence). With 3 bases removed from V and 2 bases from J, the gap between germline ends came to 10 bases. CDR3 sequence (DNA): TGTGCCAGTAGTATTTTCGGAGTAAACACCGGGGAGCTGTTTTTT. Its translation: CASSIFGVNTGELFF.

This clone has at least ten counts. This chain joins TRBV6-5 and TRBJ2-2; D uncertain. Germline CDR1 MNHEY, CDR2 SVGAGI. The CDR3 has 14 residues. Trimming left V 5 bases short and J 5 bases short, with 12 bases between. CDR3 nucleotides: TGTGCCAGCAGTACTCTTTGGGGTACCGGGGAGCTGTTTTTT. Residues: CASSTLWGTGELFF.

This clone has only a few counts. The chain carries TRBV10-3 and TRBJ1-1, with TRBD1 identical over 7 bases. Trimming removed 6 bases from V and 0 bases from J; junction bases left unmatched: 4. The CDR3 contains 14 residues. Germline loops: CDR1 ENHRY, CDR2 SYGVKD. CDR3 sequence (DNA): TGTGCCATCAGCCCGGGACAGTTGAACACTGAAGCTTTCTTT. This gives the protein CAISPGQLNTEAFF.

CDR3 in DNA: TGCAGCGTCCGGACTAGCGGGAGGGAGGGGGCCAACGTCCTGACTTTC. It encodes CSVRTSGREGANVLTF. The genes are TRBV29-1 and TRBJ2-6; 15 nucleotides match TRBD2. CDR1 SQVTM and CDR2 ANQGSEA come from the germline V gene. This CDR3 has 16 residues. Unmatched junction bases numbered 4, after V lost 6 bases and J lost 4 bases.

The J gene is TRBJ2-1, the V gene TRBV20-1; the match to TRBD2 covers 7 bases. Germline V gene sequence: CDR1 DFQATT, CDR2 SNEGSKA (reference sequence). The junction had 4 bases not matched to a gene; V was cut back by 4 bases and J by 7 bases. There are 12 residues in the CDR3. Written as DNA, the CDR3 is TGCAGTGCTATATGGACTAGTAATGAGCAGTTCTTC. Translation gives CSAIWTSNEQFF.

There are many counts of this clone. The chain links TRBV12-3 or TRBV12-4 to TRBJ1-1; 7 bases are a match to TRBD1. The CDR3 length is 16 residues. With V trimmed by 7 bases and J by 0 bases, 11 bases remained unmatched. The CDR3 sequence: CASMGGQFPMNTEAFF. The CDR3 DNA is TGTGCCAGCATGGGGGGACAGTTCCCCATGAACACTGAAGCTTTCTTT.

This sequence joins TRBV7-8 and TRBJ1-6; no definite D call. V lost 2 bases and J 3 bases, leaving 11 bases between the germline ends. The CDR3 spans 16 residues. The V gene's germline CDR1 is SGHVS and CDR2 FQNEAQ. The CDR3 DNA reads as TGTGCCAGCAGCTTAAAGTCGCCCCTCTATAATTCACCCCTCCACTTT. Residues: CASSLKSPLYNSPLHF.

CDR3 nucleotides: TGTGCCACCAGAGATCCCCTGCAGGGGGCGAAGGAAACAGATACGCAGTATTTT. Its translation is CATRDPLQGAKETDTQYF. This chain links TRBV24-1 with TRBJ2-3; 8 nucleotides agree with TRBD1. The CDR3 has 18 residues. V was pared by 7 bases and J by 3 bases, with 17 bases of the junction left unmatched. Germline V CDR1 and CDR2: KGHDR, SFDVKD.

The chain combines TRBV27 with TRBJ2-3; 7 bases map to TRBD2. V lost 1 base to trimming and J lost 1 base; unmatched junction nucleotides: 8. Germline CDR1 is MNHEY and CDR2 is SMNVEV (reference sequence). The CDR3 extends over 17 amino acids. CDR3 nucleotides: TGTGCCAGCAGTTTATGGGCCCGGGGGGTGGGCACAGATACGCAGTATTTT. It yields the protein CASSLWARGVGTDTQYF.

The chain couples TRBV19 to TRBJ2-1, with D possibly TRBD2 on 7 matching bases. V lost 4 bases and J lost 7, with 26 bases in between. CDR3 length: 18 residues. Germline V gene data show CDR1 as LNHDA and CDR2 as SQIVND (reference sequence). CDR3 sequence: CASSTGYGGRAVQNEQFF. As DNA, the CDR3 is TGTGCCAGTAGTACGGGTTACGGGGGGCGCGCGGTTCAGAATGAGCAGTTCTTC.

This clone was seen more than once but under ten times. The chain carries TRBV11-3 and TRBJ2-3; maybe TRBD1 (6 bases). The germline V gene has CDR1 SGHNT and CDR2 YENEEA. V gave up 4 bases and J gave up 1 base, with 12 bases separating them. This CDR3 region has 15 residues. CDR3 protein: CASSSRDTGTDTQYF. CDR3 DNA sequence: TGTGCCAGCAGCTCCAGGGACACCGGCACAGATACGCAGTATTTT.

This clone was detected many times. V and J are TRBV6-2 or TRBV6-3 and TRBJ1-2; D gene uncertain. The CDR3 loop spans 15 amino acids. CDR1 is MNHEY, CDR2 SVGEGT, per germline. The ends were cut back, 6 bases at V and 0 bases at J, with 14 bases in the middle. Here the CDR3 DNA reads TGTGCCAGCAGCCAGACGACGTCAGCTAACTATGGCTACACCTTC. Its protein is CASSQTTSANYGYTF.

This clone has just a few counts. The chain has TRBV24-1 and TRBJ2-1, with 12 bases fitting TRBD2. CDR1 and CDR2 (germline): KGHDR, SFDVKD. V lost 6 bases to trimming and J lost 10 bases; unmatched junction nucleotides: 3. The CDR3 spans 13 residues. The CDR3 nucleotides are TGTGCCACCAGTCGGCTAGCGGGGGGGGAGCAGTTCTTC. It specifies CATSRLAGGEQFF.